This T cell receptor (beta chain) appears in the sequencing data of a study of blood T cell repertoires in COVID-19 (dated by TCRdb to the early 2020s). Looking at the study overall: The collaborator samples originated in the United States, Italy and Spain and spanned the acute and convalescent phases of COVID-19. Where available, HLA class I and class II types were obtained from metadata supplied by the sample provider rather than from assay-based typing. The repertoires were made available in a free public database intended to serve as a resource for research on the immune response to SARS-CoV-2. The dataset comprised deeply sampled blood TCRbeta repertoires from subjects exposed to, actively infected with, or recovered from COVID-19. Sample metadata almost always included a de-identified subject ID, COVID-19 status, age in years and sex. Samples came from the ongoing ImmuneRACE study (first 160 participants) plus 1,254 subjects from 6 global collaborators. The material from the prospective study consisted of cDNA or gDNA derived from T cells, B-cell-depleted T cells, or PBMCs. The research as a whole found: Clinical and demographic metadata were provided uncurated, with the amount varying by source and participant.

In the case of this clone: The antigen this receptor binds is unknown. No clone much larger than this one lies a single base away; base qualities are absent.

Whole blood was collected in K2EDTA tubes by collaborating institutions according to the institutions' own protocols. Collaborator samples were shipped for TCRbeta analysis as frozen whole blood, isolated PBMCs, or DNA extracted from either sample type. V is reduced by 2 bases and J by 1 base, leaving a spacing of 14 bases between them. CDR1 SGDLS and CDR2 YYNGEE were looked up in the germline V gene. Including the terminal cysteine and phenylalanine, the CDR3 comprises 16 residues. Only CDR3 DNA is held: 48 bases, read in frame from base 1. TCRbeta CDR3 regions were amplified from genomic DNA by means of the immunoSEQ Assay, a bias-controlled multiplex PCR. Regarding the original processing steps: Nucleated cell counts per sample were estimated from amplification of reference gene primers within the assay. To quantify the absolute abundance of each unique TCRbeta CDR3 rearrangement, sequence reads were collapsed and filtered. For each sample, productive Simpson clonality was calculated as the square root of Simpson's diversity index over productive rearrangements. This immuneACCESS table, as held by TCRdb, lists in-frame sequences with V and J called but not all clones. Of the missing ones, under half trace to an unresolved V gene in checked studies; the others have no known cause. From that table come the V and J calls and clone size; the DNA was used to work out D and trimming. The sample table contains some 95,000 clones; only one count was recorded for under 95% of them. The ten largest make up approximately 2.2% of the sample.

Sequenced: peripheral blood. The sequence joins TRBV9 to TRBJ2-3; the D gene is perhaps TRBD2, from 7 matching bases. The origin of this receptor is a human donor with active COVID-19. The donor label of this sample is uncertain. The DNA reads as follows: TGTGCCAGCAGCGTCACGGGGGGCTTAGGCACAGATACGCAGTATTTT. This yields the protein CASSVTGGLGTDTQYF.